What follows are 30 T cell receptor beta chains derived from one specimen sequenced in a study of CD8 T cells in ankylosing spondylitis. TCRdb re-derived calls from the 5' RACE reads in MiXCR, one entry per CDR3 protein. The table lists fewer than 200,000 distinct CDR3 sequences, 15% to 20% of them singletons. Sequenced material: blood, either unsorted or a sorted T cell fraction (not recorded which). These receptors originate from a male donor aged 5 to 30 with ankylosing spondylitis or in good health (not recorded which).

This clonotype was seen ten or more times. The V and J genes are TRBV30 and TRBJ2-7, with D possibly matching TRBD2 (5 bases). Germline V lookup: CDR1 GTSNPN, CDR2 SVGIG (reference sequence). V lost 1 base, J lost 6 bases, and 16 bases lay in between. The CDR3 loop spans 14 amino acids. The CDR3 reads CAWSDGKGVGEQYV. For the CDR3, the DNA is TGTGCCTGGAGTGACGGGAAAGGCGTGGGCGAGCAGTACGTC.

This clonotype has a count of ten or more. The rearrangement joins TRBV11-2 to TRBJ1-6; D gene unclear. The CDR3 runs 17 residues. Trimming removed 1 base at V and 8 bases at J, with 18 bases between. Germline V gene lookup returns CDR1 SGHAT and CDR2 FQNNGV. CDR3 coding DNA: TGTGCCAGCAGCTTAGTAGTGGCAGGAAGGTATCATTCACCCCTCCACTTT. As protein: CASSLVVAGRYHSPLHF.

This clonotype was observed at least ten times. The chain recombines TRBV6-1 with TRBJ2-7; D gene unclear. In germline, CDR1 is MNHNS, CDR2 SASEGT. The CDR3 has 12 residues. V was cut by 5 bases and J by 5 bases, with 10 bases left in between. CDR3 sequence (DNA): TGTGCCAGCAGTTCCTTGGGGAACGAGCAGTACTTC. Its translation is CASSSLGNEQYF.

This clonotype was detected many times. The gene calls are TRBV18 and TRBJ2-5; no clear D gene. CDR1 and CDR2 (germline): KGHSH, LQKENI. V shed 3 bases and J shed 3 bases, with 2 bases lying between them. This CDR3 has 11 amino acids. The CDR3 DNA reads as TGTGCCAGCTCACCGGAAGAGACCCAGTACTTC. This codes for CASSPEETQYF.

The chain combines TRBV19 with TRBJ2-7, with 11 bases fitting TRBD2. CDR3 length: 16 amino acids. V lost 3 bases, J lost 3 bases, and 7 bases stayed unmatched. In germline, CDR1 is LNHDA, CDR2 SQIVND (reference sequence). CDR3 in DNA: TGTGCCAGTAGTATCCGGGCTAGCGGGAGGTACTACGAGCAGTACTTC. Its protein product is CASSIRASGRYYEQYF. The whole variable domain, filled in from reference TRBV19 and TRBJ2-7, reads DGGITQSPKYLFRKEGQNVTLSCEQNLNHDAMYWYRQDPGQGLRLIYYSQIVNDFQKGDIAEGYSVSREKKESFPLTVTSAQKNPTAFYLCASSIRASGRYYEQYFGPGTRLTVT.

This chain joins TRBV29-1 and TRBJ1-1; D gene unclear. CDR1 and CDR2 (germline): SQVTM, ANQGSEA. There are 13 residues in the CDR3. The V gene lost 6 bases and the J gene lost 0 bases, with 11 bases spanning the gap. Here the CDR3 DNA reads TGCAGCGTCGTCCGAATTATGAACACTGAAGCTTTCTTT. This translates into CSVVRIMNTEAFF.

The V gene is TRBV7-9, the J gene TRBJ2-2; D is undetermined. The CDR3 extends over 15 amino acids. With 5 bases removed from V and 1 base from J, the gap between germline ends came to 11 bases. Germline values: CDR1 SEHNR, CDR2 FQNEAQ (reference sequence). Written as DNA, the CDR3 is TGTGCCAGCAGCCCGGCTGGGTTGAACACCGGGGAGCTGTTTTTT. It yields the protein CASSPAGLNTGELFF.

This rearrangement joins TRBV7-2 to TRBJ2-7; 13 bases are shared with TRBD2. The CDR3 is 20 residues long. CDR1 is SGHTA and CDR2 is FQGNSA in the germline V gene. V trimming: 5 bases; J trimming: 4 bases; junction bases outside the gene matches: 20. CDR3 residues: CASSPGMSLPGLAGRYEQYF. Written as DNA, the CDR3 is TGTGCCAGCAGCCCGGGGATGAGCCTCCCGGGACTAGCGGGACGGTACGAGCAGTACTTC.

The table lists this clonotype with many counts. V gene TRBV29-1 combines with J gene TRBJ2-2; maybe TRBD1 (6 bases). The CDR3 runs to 11 residues. Germline loops: CDR1 SQVTM, CDR2 ANQGSEA. V lost 7 bases and J 10 bases, leaving 13 bases between the germline ends. The CDR3 region has the DNA TGCAGCGCCATCGGACAGACGGAGCTGTTTTTT. It translates to CSAIGQTELFF.

This clonotype has a handful of counts. The chain recombines TRBV29-1 with TRBJ1-1, with 7 bases that match TRBD1. V lost 3 bases and J lost 10; bases outside the gene matches: 11. Germline V gene lookup returns CDR1 SQVTM and CDR2 ANQGSEA. The CDR3 totals 13 residues. As DNA, the CDR3 is TGCAGCGTTGAGGGTCGTGTCTCAGGGGGAGCTTTCTTT. It specifies CSVEGRVSGGAFF.

This clonotype was counted ten times or more. The CDR3 nucleotides read TGTGCCAGCACCGTCCGGGGCGGCTATGGCTACACCTTC. Its protein product is CASTVRGGYGYTF. The genes are TRBV7-9 and TRBJ1-2; perhaps TRBD1 as D (5 bases). V was clipped by 7 bases and J by 4 bases, with 13 bases between them. CDR1 and CDR2 from the germline V gene are SEHNR and FQNEAQ (reference sequence). CDR3 length: 13 amino acids. Filled out from reference TRBV7-9 and TRBJ1-2, the complete variable domain reads DTGVSQNPRHKITKRGQNVTFRCDPISEHNRLYWYRQTLGQGPEFLTYFQNEAQLEKSRLLSDRFSAERPKGSFSTLEIQRTEQGDSAMYLCASTVRGGYGYTFGSGTRLTVV.

The chain recombines TRBV20-1 with TRBJ2-7; D is undetermined. This CDR3 has 12 residues. Looked up from germline, CDR1 is DFQATT and CDR2 is SNEGSKA (reference sequence). Trimming took 2 bases from V and 6 from J, leaving 11 bases between them. This CDR3 is CSARQVGSEQYF. CDR3 in DNA: TGCAGTGCTAGACAGGTGGGGTCCGAGCAGTACTTC.

This clonotype was found a few times. V usage is TRBV7-2 and J usage is TRBJ1-3, with D unclear. CDR1 is SGHTA, CDR2 FQGNSA, per germline. The CDR3 is 14 amino acids. Trimming took off 4 bases at V and 1 base at J, with 8 bases between the two ends. This CDR3 is CASSYDGSGNTIYF. CDR3 nucleotides: TGTGCCAGCAGCTATGATGGGTCTGGAAACACCATATATTTT.

This clonotype was counted many times. V gene TRBV5-1 combines with J gene TRBJ2-5, with 7 bases fitting TRBD1. Germline CDR1 reads SGHRS; CDR2 reads YFSETQ. V gave up 6 bases and J gave up 5 bases; unmatched junction bases: 4. This CDR3 has 12 residues. CDR3 loop: CASTQQGETQYF. In nucleotides, the CDR3 is TGCGCCAGCACACAACAGGGGGAGACCCAGTACTTC.

There are many counts of this clonotype. J is TRBJ2-1 and V is TRBV14, with D unclear. In germline, CDR1 is SGHDN, CDR2 FVKESK. V lost 1 base, J lost 8 bases, and 3 bases lay in between. The CDR3 runs 11 residues. This chain's CDR3 is CASSQVHEQFF. DNA for the CDR3: TGTGCCAGCAGCCAAGTACATGAGCAGTTCTTC.

This clonotype was counted only a few times. The rearrangement links TRBV29-1 to TRBJ2-1; D is undetermined. Trimming took 5 bases from V and 1 from J, leaving 12 bases between them. This CDR3 region has 14 residues. Germline-derived CDR1 and CDR2 are SQVTM and ANQGSEA. The CDR3 nucleotides read TGCAGCGTTCCCAAGGGAAGTTCCTACAATGAGCAGTTCTTC. This sequence encodes CSVPKGSSYNEQFF.

This clonotype was detected ten times or more. This sequence joins TRBV28 and TRBJ2-2; the D gene is possibly TRBD2 (7 bases). The CDR3 sequence is 14 residues long. The germline gives CDR1 MDHEN, CDR2 SYDVKM. V lost 9 bases and J 1 base, leaving 12 bases between the germline ends. The CDR3 DNA follows: TGTGCCAGTCGGGGGGACAAGAACACCGGGGAGCTGTTTTTT. Translated: CASRGDKNTGELFF.

This clonotype was recorded many times. The J gene is TRBJ2-3, the V gene TRBV7-2, with a tentative D call TRBD1 (6 bases). The ends were cut back, 8 bases at V and 11 bases at J, with 26 bases in the middle. CDR3 length: 15 amino acids. Germline CDR1 reads SGHTA; CDR2 reads FQGNSA. The CDR3 DNA is TGTGCCAGCCGAGGTTGGGGGCCGCCTAATATGGGGCAGTATTTT. It specifies CASRGWGPPNMGQYF.

This rearrangement joins TRBV23-1 to TRBJ2-3; D is perhaps TRBD2 (6 bases). TRBV23-1 is an ORF for which the function is uncertain. V was clipped by 0 bases and J by 2 bases, with 15 bases between them. The CDR3 is made up of 17 amino acids. CDR3 bases: TGCGCCAGCAGTCAATCGTCCTTGGGGACTTCCACAGATACGCAGTATTTT. Translating it yields CASSQSSLGTSTDTQYF.

Many counts were recorded for this clonotype. This sequence joins TRBV12-3 or TRBV12-4 and TRBJ1-1; a weak D match, TRBD1 (5 bases). The CDR3 consists of 13 residues. Trimming left V 3 bases short and J 1 base short, with 6 bases between. As DNA, the CDR3 is TGTGCCAGCAGTTTCGGGGGGAACACTGAAGCTTTCTTT. This sequence encodes CASSFGGNTEAFF.

This clonotype was counted at least ten times. This chain connects TRBV20-1 to TRBJ2-5, with D unclear. Trimming took 7 bases from V and 5 from J, leaving 14 bases between them. Looked up from germline, CDR1 is DFQATT and CDR2 is SNEGSKA (reference sequence). The CDR3 has 12 amino acids. The CDR3 is CSVKNIQETQYF. The CDR3 region has the DNA TGCAGTGTCAAGAACATCCAGGAGACCCAGTACTTC.

This clonotype was seen repeatedly, ten times or more. The chain links TRBV19 to TRBJ1-3; TRBD1 matches at 8 bases. The CDR3 loop spans 15 amino acids. The germline CDR1 and CDR2 sequences are LNHDA and SQIVND (reference sequence). Losses at the gene ends were 5 bases for V and 3 bases for J; bases not matched to a gene: 6. The CDR3 coding sequence is TGTGCCAGTAGTCTGCAGGGGGCTAATGGAAACACCATATATTTT. As protein: CASSLQGANGNTIYF. The complete variable domain, with remaining parts taken from reference TRBV19 and TRBJ1-3, reads DGGITQSPKYLFRKEGQNVTLSCEQNLNHDAMYWYRQDPGQGLRLIYYSQIVNDFQKGDIAEGYSVSREKKESFPLTVTSAQKNPTAFYLCASSLQGANGNTIYFGEGSWLTVV.

Only a few counts were recorded for this clonotype. This sequence joins TRBV11-3 and TRBJ2-5; tentatively, D is TRBD2 (6 bases). Germline V lookup: CDR1 SGHNT, CDR2 YENEEA. Trimming stripped 0 bases from V and 7 bases from J, with 15 bases between. The CDR3 sequence is 15 residues long. CDR3 sequence (DNA): TGTGCCAGCAGCTTAGAGGGAGAACCGGAGGGGACCCAGTACTTC. This sequence encodes CASSLEGEPEGTQYF.

This clonotype was recorded many times. J is TRBJ2-5 and V is TRBV29-1; TRBD1 matches at 7 bases. Germline CDR1 SQVTM, CDR2 ANQGSEA. Germline trimming cut 4 bases from V and 4 bases from J; bases unmatched to any gene: 3. CDR3 length: 12 amino acids. CDR3 amino acids: CSVVWTGETQYF. CDR3 DNA: TGCAGCGTTGTGTGGACAGGAGAGACCCAGTACTTC.

This clonotype was recorded many times. The V call is TRBV3-1, the J call TRBJ2-2, with a weak D call TRBD1 (5 bases). The CDR3 sequence is 15 residues long. V was pared by 1 base and J by 1 base, with 7 bases between. CDR1 is LGHDT, CDR2 YNNKEL, per germline (reference sequence). The CDR3 nucleotides are TGTGCCAGCAGCCAAGGCCAGGGGAACACCGGGGAGCTGTTTTTT. Translating gives CASSQGQGNTGELFF.

In this sample, this clonotype turned up many times. V and J are TRBV7-9 and TRBJ2-6, with TRBD2 as a possible D gene (5 bases). Looked up from germline, CDR1 is SEHNR and CDR2 is FQNEAQ (reference sequence). This CDR3 has 16 amino acids. V gave up 4 bases and J gave up 2 bases, with 12 bases separating them. The CDR3 DNA reads as TGTGCCAGCAGCTCTGGGGAGATACCTGGGGCCAACGTCCTGACTTTC. Translated, it gives CASSSGEIPGANVLTF.

This clonotype was seen at least ten times. The chain's CDR3 is CASSRTGGTLPWHNEQFF. Written as DNA, the CDR3 is TGTGCCAGCAGCCGCACCGGGGGAACACTACCCTGGCACAATGAGCAGTTCTTC. V is TRBV11-2 and J is TRBJ2-1; possibly TRBD2 for D (6 bases). The CDR3 extends over 18 amino acids. CDR1 is SGHAT, CDR2 FQNNGV, per germline. The germline V and J ends were trimmed by 5 bases and 5 bases, with 25 bases remaining between them.

This clonotype was observed at least ten times. The chain recombines TRBV7-9 with TRBJ2-5, with a tentative D call TRBD2 (6 bases). Germline V CDR1 and CDR2: SEHNR, FQNEAQ (reference sequence). The CDR3 is 16 amino acids. V shed 3 bases and J shed 0 bases, with 14 bases lying between them. The CDR3: CASSFATGAHQETQYF. The CDR3 nucleotides read TGTGCCAGCAGCTTCGCGACGGGAGCTCACCAAGAGACCCAGTACTTC.

This clonotype was seen many times. The chain has TRBV24-1 and TRBJ1-1; possibly TRBD1 for D (6 bases). Germline CDR1 reads KGHDR; CDR2 reads SFDVKD. The CDR3 contains 12 residues. The germline V and J ends were trimmed by 3 bases and 11 bases, with 12 bases remaining between them. The CDR3 sequence: CATSDETGWAFF. The CDR3 nucleotides are TGTGCCACCAGTGATGAGACAGGTTGGGCTTTCTTT.

This clonotype was seen ten or more times. The chain combines TRBV9 with TRBJ2-1; possible D gene TRBD2, 6 bases. The V end was cut by 2 bases, the J end by 0 bases, with 12 bases between. The CDR3 is 16 residues long. Germline CDR1 is SGDLS and CDR2 is YYNGEE. The CDR3, as DNA: TGTGCCAGCAGCGTGGCGGGACCGAGCTCCTACAATGAGCAGTTCTTC. This encodes CASSVAGPSSYNEQFF.